The 26 T cell receptor beta chains below all came from one sample that was sequenced in a study of cytomegalovirus exposure and HLA in healthy donors (TCRdb year 2017). The library was obtained by the immunoSEQ multiplex PCR assay. A mixture of 60 forward primers for TCR Vbeta segments and 13 reverse primers for TCR Jbeta segments was used in the multiplex PCR. TCRdb retrieved this table from immuneACCESS and kept in-frame rearrangements only. Not all clones are present; in checked studies, unresolved V genes account for under half, and no reason is known for the remainder. The sample table records 110,000 or so clones; 10% to 15% of these occur just once. The ten largest clones capture 15% to 20% of the sample. What was sequenced was PBMCs. The receptor set was obtained from a middle-aged man in good health and CMV-seropositive.

This chain joins TRBV30 and TRBJ2-7; D remains unclear. The CDR3 runs 11 residues. CDR1 and CDR2 (germline): GTSNPN, SVGIG (reference sequence). With 0 bases removed from V and 4 bases from J, the gap between germline ends came to 4 bases. CDR3 amino acids: CAWSVTYEQYF. The CDR3 region has the DNA TGTGCCTGGAGTGTGACTTACGAGCAGTACTTC.

V and J are TRBV6-5 and TRBJ1-2, with 10 bases lining up with TRBD1. V dropped 6 bases and J dropped 1; count of bases not matched to a gene: 2. Germline V gene data show CDR1 as MNHEY and CDR2 as SVGAGI. There are 14 residues in the CDR3. CDR3 DNA sequence: TGTGCCAGCAGCAGGACAGGGGGTAACTATGGCTACACCTTC. Its protein product is CASSRTGGNYGYTF.

As for this clone: At one boundary the junction diverges from the germline segment, which might be a read error. This chain uses TRBV7-9 with TRBJ2-1; D gene unclear. The CDR3 extends over 11 amino acids. The germline gives CDR1 SEHNR, CDR2 FQNEAQ (reference sequence). The DNA of the CDR3 is TGTGCCAGCCGCTTACCTCATGAGCAGTTCTTC. It specifies CASRLPHEQFF.

This clone was counted between two and nine times. The chain is built from TRBV13 and TRBJ1-1; D remains unclear. Per germline, CDR1 PRHDT and CDR2 FYEKMQ (reference sequence). The ends were cut back, 2 bases at V and 4 bases at J, with 5 bases in the middle. This CDR3 has 12 residues. CDR3 amino acids: CASSLTGTEAFF. CDR3 bases: TGTGCCAGCAGCTTAACCGGCACTGAAGCTTTCTTT.

This chain links TRBV4-3 with TRBJ2-1, with 12 bases that match TRBD2. The CDR3 loop spans 18 amino acids. CDR1 and CDR2 from the germline V gene are LGHNA and YSLEER. J gave up 9 bases and V 0 bases, and 12 bases lay outside the gene matches. CDR3 residues: CASSQEPKLAGGRGEQFF. The DNA for the CDR3 is TGCGCCAGCAGCCAAGAACCCAAACTAGCGGGAGGCCGAGGTGAGCAGTTCTTC.

This rearrangement joins TRBV6-6 to TRBJ1-4, with D uncertain. The CDR3 is 14 residues long. Germline CDR1 is MNHNY and CDR2 is SVGAGI (reference sequence). The V and J ends lost 2 bases and 8 bases respectively, with 12 bases between them. CDR3 DNA sequence: TGTGCCAGCAGTTACCCTCCGGGGAGGGAAAAACTGTTTTTT. Amino acid sequence: CASSYPPGREKLFF.

The chain has TRBV29-1 and TRBJ1-1; TRBD1 agrees at 8 bases. V dropped 8 bases and J dropped 5; count of bases not matched to a gene: 13. The CDR3 runs to 14 residues. Germline CDR1 SQVTM, CDR2 ANQGSEA. CDR3 loop: CSTRQGPLSTEAFF. CDR3 bases: TGCAGCACCCGACAGGGGCCCCTGTCGACTGAAGCTTTCTTT.

This chain connects TRBV5-1 to TRBJ2-3; D possibly corresponds to TRBD1 (5 bases). There are 17 residues in the CDR3. Trimming stripped 0 bases from V and 0 bases from J, with 14 bases between. CDR1 SGHRS and CDR2 YFSETQ come from the germline V gene. The CDR3 nucleotides read TGCGCCAGCAGCTTGGGGCCCCAGGGTCGAAGCACAGATACGCAGTATTTT. Protein sequence: CASSLGPQGRSTDTQYF.

This clone was counted only a few times. This chain links TRBV18 with TRBJ2-1; 10 bases are a match to TRBD2. The CDR3 spans 16 residues. CDR1 and CDR2 (germline): KGHSH, LQKENI. With V trimmed by 2 bases and J by 3 bases, 4 bases remained unmatched. Here the CDR3 reads CASSPEIAGGYNEQFF. The CDR3 region has the DNA TGTGCCAGCTCACCAGAGATAGCGGGAGGCTACAATGAGCAGTTCTTC.

Regarding this clone: One junction end does not reproduce the germline sequence, and a read error may be involved. The V gene is TRBV7-7, the J gene TRBJ2-2, with TRBD2 matching over 15 bases. Germline V CDR1 and CDR2: SSHAT, FNYEAQ (reference sequence). The CDR3 is 18 residues long. CDR3 in amino acids: CASSRGLAGGPNTGELFF. The CDR3 nucleotides are TGTGCTAGCAGCCGAGGACTAGCGGGAGGGCCGAACACCGGGGAGCTGTTTTTT.

The sample holds a few counts of this clone. This CDR3 reads CASSPGREGADTQYF. The CDR3 bases are TGTGCCAGCAGCCCCGGGCGGGAGGGGGCAGATACGCAGTATTTT. This chain links TRBV9 with TRBJ2-3; 9 bases agree with TRBD2. This CDR3 has 15 residues. Germline assignment: CDR1 SGDLS and CDR2 YYNGEE. The J segment lost 4 bases and the V segment lost 4 bases, leaving 7 bases of the junction unmatched.

This clone was counted a few times. V gene TRBV7-9 combines with J gene TRBJ2-5, with a weak D call TRBD2 (5 bases). Trimming removed 6 bases from V and 5 bases from J, with 25 bases in between. Germline CDR1 reads SEHNR; CDR2 reads FQNEAQ (reference sequence). This CDR3 contains 17 residues. The CDR3 reads CASSRSSAGLPWETQYF. The CDR3 DNA is TGTGCCAGCAGTAGGTCCAGTGCGGGTCTCCCGTGGGAGACCCAGTACTTC.

The chain is built from TRBV18 and TRBJ2-5; unclear D gene. V was pared by 1 base and J by 1 base, with 10 bases between. The CDR3 spans 15 residues. Germline V gene sequence: CDR1 KGHSH, CDR2 LQKENI. CDR3 DNA: TGTGCCAGCTCACCACAACAGAAGTCCCAAGAGACCCAGTACTTC. Protein sequence: CASSPQQKSQETQYF.

The table lists this clone with a few counts. The chain carries TRBV6-6 and TRBJ2-1; possible D gene TRBD1, 5 bases. This CDR3 is built from 15 residues. Trimming left V 2 bases short and J 7 bases short, with 15 bases between. Germline V lookup: CDR1 MNHNY, CDR2 SVGAGI (reference sequence). The CDR3 loop is CASSYLLPRANEQFF. In DNA, the CDR3 is TGTGCCAGCAGTTACCTGCTCCCCAGGGCGAATGAGCAGTTCTTC.

This clone occurred a few times. The chain is built from TRBV7-6 and TRBJ2-1; tentatively, D is TRBD2 (7 bases). Trimming shortened V by 2 bases and J by 8 bases, and 16 bases separated the two germline ends. CDR3 length equals 15 residues. Germline CDR1 and CDR2: SGHVS and FNYEAQ. CDR3 DNA sequence: TGTGCCAGCAGCTTAAGGAGGGGGGGGAACGATGAGCAGTTCTTC. Encoded protein: CASSLRRGGNDEQFF.

This rearrangement joins TRBV27 to TRBJ1-1; D is undetermined. The CDR3 totals 14 residues. V shed 4 bases and J shed 0 bases, with 9 bases lying between them. Germline V CDR1 and CDR2: MNHEY, SMNVEV (reference sequence). CDR3 sequence (DNA): TGTGCCAGCAGTTCCGGACTGTTGAACACTGAAGCTTTCTTT. It encodes CASSSGLLNTEAFF.

This chain uses TRBV18 with TRBJ1-4; the D is unclear. There are 12 residues in the CDR3. Germline V gene lookup returns CDR1 KGHSH and CDR2 LQKENI. Trimming cost V 5 bases and J 8 bases, with 9 bases left between them. CDR3 in DNA: TGTGCCAGCTCAAGCGAAATGGAAAAACTGTTTTTT. Translating it yields CASSSEMEKLFF. Filled out from reference TRBV18 and TRBJ1-4, the complete variable domain reads NAGVMQNPRHLVRRRGQEARLRCSPMKGHSHVYWYRQLPEEGLKFMVYLQKENIIDESGMPKERFSAEFPKEGPSILRIQQVVRGDSAAYFCASSSEMEKLFFGSGTQLSVL.

In nucleotides, the CDR3 is TGTGCCAGCAGTTCCGGGACTAGCGGGACCATCGGGGGCGGGGAGCTGTTTTTT. It specifies CASSSGTSGTIGGGELFF. The rearrangement joins TRBV7-8 to TRBJ2-2; 13 bases match TRBD2. The CDR3 has 18 amino acids. J lost 7 bases, V lost 6 bases, and 14 bases had no gene match. Germline CDR1 SGHVS, CDR2 FQNEAQ. Full variable domain (missing parts from reference TRBV7-8 and TRBJ2-2): GAGVSQSPRYKVAKRGQDVALRCDPISGHVSLFWYQQALGQGPEFLTYFQNEAQLDKSGLPSDRFFAERPEGSVSTLKIQRTQQEDSAVYLCASSSGTSGTIGGGELFFGEGSRLTVL.

V usage is TRBV6-5 and J usage is TRBJ2-7; D gene ambiguous. Germline assignment: CDR1 MNHEY and CDR2 SVGAGI. Trimming cost V 5 bases and J 5 bases, with 16 bases left between them. The CDR3 is 14 residues long. The CDR3 protein is CASSRVVSFDEQYF. CDR3 nucleotides: TGTGCCAGCAGTCGAGTTGTTAGTTTTGACGAGCAGTACTTC.

This clone was seen a few times. This sequence joins TRBV21-1 and TRBJ2-7; the DNA was not compared with TRBD1, the D call given in the table. TRBV21-1 is an annotated pseudogene. This CDR3 contains 14 residues. CDR3 coding DNA: TGTGCCAGCAGCACGGGGGCAGGGGGACACGAGCAGTACTTC. It is translated as CASSTGAGGHEQYF.

This clone has a handful of counts. V gene TRBV5-1 combines with J gene TRBJ2-3; TRBD2 might be the D (6 bases). Germline-derived CDR1 and CDR2 are SGHRS and YFSETQ. V gave up 0 bases and J gave up 3 bases, with 11 bases separating them. There are 15 residues in the CDR3. This CDR3 reads CASSLDVAETDTQYF. The CDR3 DNA reads TGCGCCAGCAGCTTGGATGTAGCGGAGACAGATACGCAGTATTTT.

CDR3 residues: CAISSDGGAYEQYF. CDR3 DNA sequence: TGTGCCATCAGTTCGGACGGAGGGGCCTACGAGCAGTACTTC. The chain employs TRBV10-3 and TRBJ2-7; possibly TRBD2 for D (6 bases). Germline assignment: CDR1 ENHRY and CDR2 SYGVKD. CDR3 length: 14 amino acids. Trimming pared 5 bases from V and 2 bases from J, leaving 13 bases between.

This clone has just a few counts. The chain carries TRBV2 and TRBJ1-2; 10 positions agree with TRBD1. The CDR3 runs to 15 residues. Germline trimming cut 4 bases from V and 3 bases from J; bases unmatched to any gene: 5. Germline CDR1 reads SNHLY; CDR2 reads FYNNEI. The CDR3 DNA follows: TGTGCCAGCAGTGCAAGACAGGGGGCCGACTATGGCTACACCTTC. Translating gives CASSARQGADYGYTF.

The chain links TRBV27 to TRBJ1-1, with 8 bases matching TRBD1. There are 16 residues in the CDR3. Per the germline V gene, CDR1 is MNHEY and CDR2 is SMNVEV (reference sequence). Unmatched junction bases numbered 8, after V lost 4 bases and J lost 1 base. In DNA, the CDR3 is TGTGCCAGCAGTTATCTCAGGGGGCGCGGGAACACTGAAGCTTTCTTT. Its translation: CASSYLRGRGNTEAFF.

This clone was seen only a few times. The V and J genes are TRBV5-1 and TRBJ1-1, with D uncertain. The CDR3 runs 13 residues. CDR1 is SGHRS, CDR2 YFSETQ, per germline. V dropped 5 bases and J dropped 1 base, with 9 bases sitting between them. The CDR3 DNA follows: TGCGCCAGCAGATTCGGAGAGAACACTGAAGCTTTCTTT. This translates into CASRFGENTEAFF.

Here the CDR3 reads CASSDNPGDEQYF. The CDR3 DNA is TGTGCCAGCAGTGATAATCCGGGAGACGAGCAGTACTTC. This chain uses TRBV6-5 with TRBJ2-7; maybe TRBD2 (6 bases). The germline V and J ends were trimmed by 5 bases and 5 bases, with 13 bases remaining between them. The CDR3 sequence is 13 residues long. The germline V gene encodes CDR1 MNHEY and CDR2 SVGAGI.